The 5 T cell receptor beta chains reported below all come from one sample, sequenced in a study of blood T cell repertoires in COVID-19. Only in-frame clones appear in the TCRdb table, and some are missing; sequencing was by immunoSEQ multiplex PCR. The sample holds more than 200,000 clones, less than 90% seen once. Sequenced sample: peripheral blood. The receptors come from a woman between 65 and 79 years old with active or convalescent COVID-19.

DNA for the CDR3: TGTGCCAGCAGTTTTTGGCAGGGTCAGTACTTC. Protein: CASSFWQGQYF. The V gene is TRBV28, the J gene TRBJ2-7; maybe TRBD1 (5 bases). Germline loops: CDR1 MDHEN, CDR2 SYDVKM. The CDR3 is 11 residues long. The germline V and J ends were trimmed by 3 bases and 10 bases, with 10 bases remaining between them.

About this clone itself: Germline and junction disagree at one end, which may indicate a read error. CDR3 nucleotides: TGTGCCAGCAGGGAAGTAGCGGGGGACTTGGGTACGCAGTATTTT. This translates into CASREVAGDLGTQYF. The chain is built from TRBV6-1 and TRBJ2-3, with 9 bases lining up with TRBD2. The CDR3 covers 15 residues. CDR1 and CDR2 from the germline V gene are MNHNS and SASEGT.

V and J are TRBV2 and TRBJ2-3, with 7 nucleotides matching TRBD2. CDR3 length: 12 residues. Trimming cost V 6 bases and J 10 bases; bases outside gene matches: 7. From germline, CDR1 is SNHLY and CDR2 FYNNEI. CDR3: CASRLIAGAQYF. As DNA, the CDR3 is TGTGCCAGCAGATTGATCGCGGGGGCGCAGTATTTT. Full variable domain (remainder filled in from reference TRBV2 and TRBJ2-3): EPEVTQTPSHQVTQMGQEVILRCVPISNHLYFYWYRQILGQKVEFLVSFYNNEISEKSEIFDDQFSVERPDGSNFTLKIRSTKLEDSAMYFCASRLIAGAQYFGPGTRLTVL.

This clone was counted between two and nine times. The rearrangement uses TRBV30 and TRBJ1-5, with a weak D call TRBD1 (6 bases). Trimming cost V 1 base and J 4 bases, with 8 bases left between them. The CDR3 sequence is 13 residues long. Looked up from germline, CDR1 is GTSNPN and CDR2 is SVGIG (reference sequence). CDR3 region: CAWSEGGNQPQHF. The CDR3, as DNA: TGTGCCTGGAGTGAGGGGGGGAATCAGCCCCAGCATTTT.

V usage is TRBV2 and J usage is TRBJ2-3; D might be TRBD2 (5 bases). The V end lost 1 base, the J end lost 3 bases, and 11 bases lay between the germline ends. The CDR3 has 15 residues. CDR1 and CDR2 from the germline V gene are SNHLY and FYNNEI. The DNA for the CDR3 is TGTGCCAGCAGTGAAGTAAGCGGCATTACAGATACGCAGTATTTT. Amino acid sequence: CASSEVSGITDTQYF.